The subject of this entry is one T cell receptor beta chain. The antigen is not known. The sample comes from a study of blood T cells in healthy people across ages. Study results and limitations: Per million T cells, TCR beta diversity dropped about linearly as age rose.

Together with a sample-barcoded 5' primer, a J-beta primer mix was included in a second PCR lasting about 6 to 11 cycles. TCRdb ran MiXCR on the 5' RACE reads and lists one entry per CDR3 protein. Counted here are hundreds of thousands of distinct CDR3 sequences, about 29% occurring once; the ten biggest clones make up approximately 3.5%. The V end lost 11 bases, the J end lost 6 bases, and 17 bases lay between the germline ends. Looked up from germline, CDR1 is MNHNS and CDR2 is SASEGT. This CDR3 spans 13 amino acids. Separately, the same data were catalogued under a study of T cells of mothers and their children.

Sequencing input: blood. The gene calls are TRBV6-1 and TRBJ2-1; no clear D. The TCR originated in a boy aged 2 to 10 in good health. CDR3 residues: CAASRLRLNEQFF. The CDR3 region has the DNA TGTGCCGCATCCCGACTGCGCCTCAATGAGCAGTTCTTC.